This T cell receptor (beta chain) originates from a study of tumor-infiltrating lymphocytes in oesophageal squamous cell carcinoma. The CDR3 runs 17 residues. From germline, CDR1 is SGHRS and CDR2 YFSETQ. Trimming at V came to 0 bases and at J to 5 bases, leaving 7 bases not matched to a gene. Each CDR3 protein gets one entry after TCRdb re-called the PCR reads with MiXCR. The sample gives about 6,000 distinct CDR3 sequences, about 15% of which show up once; around a sixth is in the top ten. At least ten counts were recorded for this clonotype. The sequencing sample was made of esophageal tumor tissue. J is TRBJ2-5 and V is TRBV5-1; 13 bases fit TRBD2. This TCR was sampled from a male donor with esophageal squamous cell carcinoma. For the CDR3, the DNA is TGCGCCAGCAGCTTGGGACTAGCGGGGGGACTCCGTGAGACCCAGTACTTC. Translating it yields CASSLGLAGGLRETQYF. The full variable domain, with the rest looked up from reference TRBV5-1 and TRBJ2-5, is KAGVTQTPRYLIKTRGQQVTLSCSPISGHRSVSWYQQTPGQGLQFLFEYFSETQRNKGNFPGRFSGRQFSNSRSEMNVSTLELGDSALYLCASSLGLAGGLRETQYFGPGTRLLVL.